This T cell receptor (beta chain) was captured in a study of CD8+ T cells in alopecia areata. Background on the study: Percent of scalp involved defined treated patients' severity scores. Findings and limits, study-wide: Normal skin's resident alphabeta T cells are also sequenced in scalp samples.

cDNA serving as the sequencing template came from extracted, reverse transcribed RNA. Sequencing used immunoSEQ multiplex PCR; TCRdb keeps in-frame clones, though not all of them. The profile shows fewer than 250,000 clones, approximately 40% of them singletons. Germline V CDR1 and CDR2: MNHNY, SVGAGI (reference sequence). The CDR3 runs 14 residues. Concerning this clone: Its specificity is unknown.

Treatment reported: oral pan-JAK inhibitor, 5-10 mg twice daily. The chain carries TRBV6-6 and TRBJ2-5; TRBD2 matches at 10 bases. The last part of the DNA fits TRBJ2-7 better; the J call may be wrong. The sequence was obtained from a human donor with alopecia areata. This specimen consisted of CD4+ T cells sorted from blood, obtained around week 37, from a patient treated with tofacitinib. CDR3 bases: TGTGCCAGCACTCTAGCGGGAGAGGACTACGAGCAGTACTTC. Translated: CASTLAGEDYEQYF.